This is a list of T cell receptor beta chains from one sample in a study of early T cells in non-severe SARS-CoV-2 infection. TCRdb analysed the 5' RACE reads with MiXCR anew, one entry per CDR3 protein. This sample yields under 95,000 distinct CDR3 sequences, of which more than 13% are seen a single time; roughly 6% belongs to the top ten. What was sequenced was whole blood. All receptors derive from an adult who was a healthcare worker with PCR-confirmed SARS-CoV-2 infection or an uninfected control (not recorded which). The CDR3 runs from the conserved cysteine through the conserved F or W. A D gene is named only where the DNA matches it firmly. Size values are once, few and many counts, or a class for expanded clones, and some rows have none.

V	D	J	size	DNA	CDR3
TRBV5-6	TRBD1	TRBJ1-2	.	TGTGCCAGCAGCTGGGTGACAGGGTACGCTGGCTACACCTTC	CASSWVTGYAGYTF
TRBV5-4	TRBD1	TRBJ1-1	.	TGTGCCAGCACCGACAGGGTTAACACTGAAGCTTTCTTT	CASTDRVNTEAFF
TRBV11-2	.	TRBJ2-3	.	TGTGCCAGCAGCTTAGATCCCGGGACAAGTACGCAGTATTTT	CASSLDPGTSTQYF
TRBV28	TRBD1	TRBJ2-3	few	TGTGCCAGCCGGGGACAGGGCTTCACAGATACGCAGTATTTT	CASRGQGFTDTQYF
TRBV24-1	.	TRBJ1-5	many	TGTGCCACCAGTGTGGGGGAGAATCAGCCCCAGCATTTT	CATSVGENQPQHF
TRBV9	TRBD1	TRBJ2-3	.	TGTGCCAGCAGCCGATTTATGGGACAGCTCACAGATATGCAGTATTTT	CASSRFMGQLTDMQYF
TRBV7-9	.	TRBJ2-2	few	TGTGCCAGCAGCTTTGATGTCGGGGAGCTGTTTTTT	CASSFDVGELFF
TRBV12-3/TRBV12-4	.	TRBJ2-1	few	TGTGCCAGCAGTTTACACCTAGGTTCTGAGCAGTTCTTC	CASSLHLGSEQFF
TRBV7-2	.	TRBJ2-1	few	TGTGCCAGCAGCCGTCAGTCGTGGGCGCAGTTCTTC	CASSRQSWAQFF
TRBV3-1	.	TRBJ2-1	few	TGTGCCAGCAGCCAAGGGTTGAGTTTTTCGGGAAATGAGCAGTTCTTC	CASSQGLSFSGNEQFF
TRBV20-1	.	TRBJ2-3	.	TGCAGTGCTAGAGATCGGAACACAGATACGCAGTATTTT	CSARDRNTDTQYF
TRBV5-1	.	TRBJ1-5	few	TGCGCCAGCAGCTCCGTTCAGCATTTT	CASSSVQHF